This T cell receptor (beta chain) emerged from a study of blood T cells in healthy people across ages (dated by TCRdb to between 2015 and 2017). The study in broad terms: In model experiments, template switching captured about one uniquely barcoded TCR beta cDNA molecule for every two T cells. Age-related changes in TCR beta repertoire diversity were measured in the study by deep sequencing normalized with unique cDNA molecular identifiers. Four age groups were formed from the donors: young (average 16 years), middle-aged (roughly 38), aged (approximately 60) and long-lived (less than 85). To avoid experimental bias, donors of different ages were randomly spread across the sequencing lanes. The study analyzed two additional independent replicas of 1 million unique cDNA reads from the same blood draw for two donors, one aged 18 to 29 and one aged 80 or older. Findings and caveats that apply to the study as a whole: Estimates of total diversity based on one million sequenced T cells were considered lower bounds and underestimates. The percentage of naive T cells measured by flow cytometry correlated strongly with observed TCR beta diversity. Donor CMV infection status was unknown, potentially confounding age-related changes in expanded clonotypes. Compared with the aged group, the long-lived group had more naive CD4+ T cells, fewer expanded clones and increased TCR diversity, a pattern suggesting age selection. Bulk unsorted PBMC profiling prevented conclusive comparison of naive and antigen-experienced compartments. As age increased, observed TCR beta diversity per million T cells dropped in a roughly linear way, and a significant reduction was already evident by age roughly 40.

Library construction relied on 5' RACE. Sequencing was carried out with an Illumina HiSeq 2500. The second PCR ran for about 7 to 11 cycles and used a J-beta primer mix along with a sample-barcoded 5' primer. A unique molecular identifier was introduced onto each TCR beta cDNA molecule by a template-switch 5' adaptor carrying 12 random nucleotides. Each sample yielded at least 3 million CDR3-containing paired-end reads. First-strand cDNA was synthesized from all RNA with the Mint cDNA synthesis kit, primed by a TRBC-specific oligonucleotide. Following uracil-DNA glycosylase treatment, a first 18-cycle PCR with universal primers M1SS and BC2_uni_R was performed on all cDNA. Regarding the original processing steps: For normalization, 1 million high-quality reads were randomly selected from each sample, with every read carrying a distinct molecular identifier. Reads with shared molecular identifiers were discarded instead of being binned into consensus sequences. MiTCR, set to a Q25 quality threshold and the strictest error-elimination algorithm, was used for CDR3 identification, clonotype clustering and error correction. Lower-bound total TCR beta diversity was estimated with a nonparametric unseen species model using Euler transformation. TCRdb trimmed public reads at Q25 via fastp, called clones via MiXCR and kept in-frame beta chains. When rows share a CDR3 protein, they turn into one entry using the most common DNA and genes. The V and J calls, along with clone size, are taken from TCRdb and not from the paper's own processing. This sample has hundreds of thousands of distinct CDR3 sequences in its table, and approximately 30% of those were observed once. Around 16% of the sample goes to the ten largest clones.

This clonotype was seen repeatedly, ten times or more. Its antigen is still unknown. Per-nucleotide qualities are absent, and no much larger clonotype sits a single base away. V lost 5 bases and J lost 2 bases; the stretch between them is 13 bases long. Via the germline V gene, CDR1 is SGHTA and CDR2 FQGNSA. Its CDR3 holds 15 amino acids, cysteine through phenylalanine. The CDR3 DNA has 45 bases and is translated from base 1. The donors were 40 or so Caucasian individuals from Russia, aged roughly 6 to 90 years, who were systemically healthy. About 10 milliliters of peripheral blood were collected from each donor into EDTA-treated Vacutainer tubes. Ficoll-Paque density-gradient centrifugation was used to isolate PBMCs, with at least 6 million per sample. Total RNA, at least 6 micrograms per sample, was extracted from PBMCs with Trizol reagent. For every donor, flow cytometry on a PBMC aliquot measured the percentage of naive CD45RAhigh/CD27high T cells.

The rearrangement combines TRBV7-2 with TRBJ2-1; TRBD2 is a weak D gene call, 6 bases matching. Source material: blood. This TCR came from an elderly woman in good health. The CDR3 in this case is CASSPRDSPYNEQFF. The DNA sequence is as follows: TGTGCCAGCAGCCCCCGGGACTCCCCCTACAATGAGCAGTTCTTC.